The rows below give T cell receptor beta chains drawn from one sample of a study of regulatory T cells in long-lasting Graves disease. MiXCR, applied by TCRdb to the multiplex PCR reads, yields one record per CDR3 protein. The table lists about 470,000 distinct CDR3 sequences, roughly 21% of them singletons, with around 7% in the top ten. The sample in question was peripheral blood mononuclear cells (PBMCs), obtained when the disease was refractory, from a patient treated with antithyroid drugs. These receptors originate from a female donor with Graves disease. The CDR3 runs from the conserved cysteine through the conserved F or W. Fields, in order: D gene, J gene, clone size, V gene, CDR3 DNA, CDR3 protein. The D gene is left open where the match is weak. Size is omitted from some rows. Given values are once, few, many or a class for expanded clones.

>-|TRBJ2-1|once|TRBV6-1
TGTGCCAGCAGACCATATTTGAGCTCCTACAATGAGCAGTTCTTC
CASRPYLSSYNEQFF
>-|TRBJ2-5|many|TRBV4-1
TGCGCCAGCAGCCACCGAGCTGTCCAAGAGACCCAGTACTTC
CASSHRAVQETQYF
>TRBD2|TRBJ2-2|-|TRBV20-1
TGCAGTGCTAGAGAGGCTAGCGGGAGGTCCGGGGAGCTGTTTTTT
CSAREASGRSGELFF
>-|TRBJ1-6|-|TRBV5-6
TGTGCCAGCAGCTTGGCCGGCAGGGATTATAATTCACCCCTCCACTTT
CASSLAGRDYNSPLHF
>-|TRBJ2-7|few|TRBV20-1
TGCAGTGCTCCCTCGACGGCATCCTACGAGCAGTACTTC
CSAPSTASYEQYF
>TRBD1|TRBJ1-1|many|TRBV6-2/TRBV6-3
TGTGCCAGCAATGGACAGGGGCAAACTGAAGCTTTCTTT
CASNGQGQTEAFF
>TRBD2|TRBJ2-7|few|TRBV4-3
TGCGCCAGCAGCCTCGATAGCGGGAGCTCCTACGAGCAGTACTTC
CASSLDSGSSYEQYF
>-|TRBJ1-5|-|TRBV19
TGTGCCAGTAGTAAGGCAAATCAGCCCCAGCATTTT
CASSKANQPQHF
>-|TRBJ1-5|many|TRBV6-1
TGTGCCAGCACTTCCCCGGGATGGAGCAATCAGCCCCAGCATTTT
CASTSPGWSNQPQHF
>-|TRBJ1-5|many|TRBV28
TGTGCCAGCAGTTTATGGGGGGAGTCACAGCCCCAGCATTTT
CASSLWGESQPQHF
>-|TRBJ1-1|many|TRBV11-2
TGTGCCAGCATGGACAGCTTGAACACTGAAGCTTTCTTT
CASMDSLNTEAFF
>-|TRBJ1-1|few|TRBV9
TGTGCCAGCAGCCGAGGGGACGTCACTGAAGCTTTCTTT
CASSRGDVTEAFF
>-|TRBJ1-2|many|TRBV12-3/TRBV12-4
TGTGCCAGCAACACTCAGCCTTATCTTTATGGCTACACCTTC
CASNTQPYLYGYTF
>-|TRBJ2-7|few|TRBV5-1
TGCGCCAGCAGCTTCGGGTCATTCACCTACGAGCAGTACTTC
CASSFGSFTYEQYF
>TRBD1|TRBJ1-5|-|TRBV19
TGTGCCAGTAGTATAGATCAAGGGGACAGCTTACGGCCCCAGCATTTT
CASSIDQGDSLRPQHF
>-|TRBJ1-6|many|TRBV19
TGTGCCAGTAGTATAGGGACGGCTTATAATTCACCCCTCCACTTT
CASSIGTAYNSPLHF
>TRBD1|TRBJ2-3|few|TRBV12-3/TRBV12-4
TGTGCCAGCAGTTATGCCGGGACAGGTGAAGATACGCAGTATTTT
CASSYAGTGEDTQYF
>-|TRBJ2-7|-|TRBV7-9
TGTGCCAGCAGCTTAAACCATTACGAGCAGTACTTC
CASSLNHYEQYF
>-|TRBJ2-7|many|TRBV28
TGTGCCAGCCACCGCGGGCAGGTCTACGAGCAGTACTTC
CASHRGQVYEQYF
>TRBD1|TRBJ2-7|few|TRBV24-1
TGTGCCACCAGTGACCCGGACAGGCGTGAGCAGTACTTC
CATSDPDRREQYF
>TRBD1|TRBJ1-1|many|TRBV12-3/TRBV12-4
TGTGCCAGCACTATACAGGGGGCGGTCGCTGAAGCTTTCTTT
CASTIQGAVAEAFF
>-|TRBJ2-2|few|TRBV5-1
TGCGCCAGCAGCTTTTGGGGGCCGACGAACACCGGGGAGCTGTTTTTT
CASSFWGPTNTGELFF
>-|TRBJ2-1|once|TRBV27
TGTGCCAGCAGTTTATCGCACTACAATGAGCAGTTCTTC
CASSLSHYNEQFF
>TRBD1|TRBJ1-2|-|TRBV29-1
TGCAGCGCCGACGCGACCGCAGGGGGAGGCTACACCTTC
CSADATAGGGYTF
>TRBD1|TRBJ1-4|many|TRBV7-2
TGTGCCAGCAGCTTGGGGACACAGGGGACGAATGAAAAACTGTTTTTT
CASSLGTQGTNEKLFF
>-|TRBJ2-2|few|TRBV6-5
TGTGCCAGCAGTTACTCGGGGACAACCGCGAACACCGGGGAGCTGTTTTTT
CASSYSGTTANTGELFF
>-|TRBJ1-5|-|TRBV20-1
TGCAGTGCTAGAGATCTCCAGGGCCAAAATCAGCCCCAGCATTTT
CSARDLQGQNQPQHF
>-|TRBJ1-5|-|TRBV27
TGTGCCAGCAGGGGACAAATTAATCAGCCCCAGCATTTT
CASRGQINQPQHF
>-|TRBJ1-1|-|TRBV6-1
TGTGCCAGCAGTGAAAAATCGAACACTGAAGCTTTCTTT
CASSEKSNTEAFF
>-|TRBJ2-6|-|TRBV19
TGTGCCAGTAGTATAAGTCCTCCTGGGGCCAACGTCCTGACTTTC
CASSISPPGANVLTF
>-|TRBJ2-4|many|TRBV20-1
TGCAGTGCTAATTCCGGGTCAATCGCAGACATTCAGTACTTC
CSANSGSIADIQYF
>TRBD2|TRBJ2-1|-|TRBV28
TGTGCCAGCAGCCTAGGACTAGCGGGAGCTCGTGAGCAGTTCTTC
CASSLGLAGAREQFF
>-|TRBJ2-7|many|TRBV2
TGTGCCAGCAGTGGTTGGGGACTTGTACTTAGCTCCTACGAGCAGTACTTC
CASSGWGLVLSSYEQYF
>TRBD2|TRBJ2-1|once|TRBV28
TGTGCCAGCAGTTTAACGGGACTAGCGGGATCTACCTACAATGAGCAGTTCTTC
CASSLTGLAGSTYNEQFF
>-|TRBJ1-5|few|TRBV5-6
TGTGCCAGCAGCCAAACCAGGGGTAATCAGCCCCAGCATTTT
CASSQTRGNQPQHF
>TRBD1|TRBJ2-2|many|TRBV28
TGTGCCAGCAGTTTACCCCGGACAGGGGACGACACCGGGGAGCTGTTTTTT
CASSLPRTGDDTGELFF
>TRBD1|TRBJ1-1|few|TRBV29-1
TGCAGCGTGGGACAGGGAGTGGGATTCACTGAAGCTTTCTTT
CSVGQGVGFTEAFF
>TRBD1|TRBJ2-7|-|TRBV10-3
TGTGCCATCAGCGATTCGGGACAGGGAAACTACGAGCAGTACTTC
CAISDSGQGNYEQYF
>TRBD1|TRBJ2-7|many|TRBV6-1
TGTGCCAGCAGCCCGGGACAGGACACCTACGAGCAGTACTTC
CASSPGQDTYEQYF
>-|TRBJ1-5|many|TRBV28
TGTGCCAGCAGATCAGGGACTCAGCCCCAGCATTTT
CASRSGTQPQHF
>TRBD1|TRBJ1-1|-|TRBV29-1
TGCAGCGTTGAAGATCCCCAGGGGGTGAACACTGAAGCTTTCTTT
CSVEDPQGVNTEAFF
>TRBD1|TRBJ1-4|few|TRBV5-4
TGTGCCAGCAGCCCTACGCCCGGGACAGGTATTCAGAGTGAAAAACTGTTTTTT
CASSPTPGTGIQSEKLFF